What follows are 24 T cell receptor beta chains derived from one specimen sequenced in a study of shared clonotypes between healthy human individuals. Data came from immunoSEQ multiplex PCR; TCRdb stores just in-frame clones and leaves some out. The table records 100,000 to 120,000 clones, about 62% of them present only once. Input material: memory CD8+ T cells sorted from blood. As for subset: CD45RO+ cells pooled with CCR7-negative TemRA cells. The source of these receptors is a woman in her thirties in good health.

The chain links TRBV9 to TRBJ1-2; D gene uncertain. The CDR3 totals 14 residues. V lost 4 bases and J lost 3, with 13 bases in between. Per the germline V gene, CDR1 is SGDLS and CDR2 is YYNGEE. The DNA for the CDR3 is TGTGCCAGCAGCCCTCCGCAAGGCCACTATGGCTACACCTTC. Its protein product is CASSPPQGHYGYTF.

This chain joins TRBV7-2 and TRBJ1-2; D call uncertain. With 1 base removed from V and 4 bases from J, the gap between germline ends came to 7 bases. Germline assignment: CDR1 SGHTA and CDR2 FQGNSA. CDR3 length equals 13 residues. The CDR3, as DNA: TGTGCCAGCAGCTTAGTAGGTCGCTATGGCTACACCTTC. This gives the protein CASSLVGRYGYTF.

This clone was seen a single time. The chain has TRBV6-1 and TRBJ2-7, with 7 bases aligning to TRBD1. The CDR3 is made up of 17 amino acids. V lost 2 bases and J lost 3; bases outside the gene matches: 13. From germline, CDR1 is MNHNS and CDR2 SASEGT. This chain's CDR3 is CASSERCWGTVCYEQYF. The CDR3 nucleotides read TGTGCCAGCAGTGAACGGTGCTGGGGGACAGTATGCTACGAGCAGTACTTC.

This clone showed up many times. V is TRBV19 and J is TRBJ2-7; 10 nucleotides align to TRBD1. The germline V gene has CDR1 LNHDA and CDR2 SQIVND (reference sequence). This CDR3 is built from 14 residues. Losses at the gene ends were 2 bases for V and 6 bases for J; bases not matched to a gene: 4. This CDR3 is CASSIRDRGFEQYF. The CDR3 DNA is TGTGCCAGTAGTATACGGGACAGGGGTTTCGAGCAGTACTTC.

As concerns this clone: In the same sample, other DNA sequences code for this CDR3. The chain carries TRBV13 and TRBJ1-2; D might be TRBD1 (5 bases). The V and J ends lost 5 bases and 5 bases respectively, with 15 bases between them. Germline assignment: CDR1 PRHDT and CDR2 FYEKMQ (reference sequence). CDR3 length: 14 residues. The CDR3 nucleotides are TGTGCCAGCAGCCTCGGGACGGGACGATATGGCTACACCTTC. Protein product: CASSLGTGRYGYTF.

The V and J genes are TRBV28 and TRBJ2-6; 10 bases align to TRBD1. This CDR3 is 18 amino acids long. Per germline, CDR1 MDHEN and CDR2 SYDVKM. Trimming removed 5 bases from V and 2 bases from J; junction bases left unmatched: 9. The CDR3 nucleotides read TGTGCCAGCAGTCCTCCGGGACAGGGGTACCCTGGGGCCAACGTCCTGACTTTC. Its translation is CASSPPGQGYPGANVLTF.

The chain employs TRBV4-1 and TRBJ2-2; 7 bases fit TRBD2. CDR3 size: 20 residues. Germline V CDR1 and CDR2: MGHRA, YSYEKL. Trimming cost V 0 bases and J 2 bases; bases outside gene matches: 15. The CDR3: CASSQDLIRRLADNTGELFF. The CDR3 bases are TGCGCCAGCAGCCAAGACCTTATCCGGAGACTAGCAGATAACACCGGGGAGCTGTTTTTT.

This clone was found many times. The chain has TRBV5-4 and TRBJ1-4; 9 bases are shared with TRBD1. The CDR3 loop spans 16 amino acids. Germline V lookup: CDR1 SGHNT, CDR2 YYREEE (reference sequence). Trimming cost V 6 bases and J 8 bases; bases outside gene matches: 14. The CDR3 region has the DNA TGTGCCAGCACCAGATCGACAGGGGGTAAAGACGAAAAACTGTTTTTT. It is translated as CASTRSTGGKDEKLFF.

This clone was counted a single time. The junction departs from the called germline gene at one end, perhaps through a read error. This rearrangement joins TRBV28 to TRBJ2-7; 10 nucleotides align to TRBD1. This CDR3 spans 12 amino acids. Germline V gene data show CDR1 as MDHEN and CDR2 as SYDVKM. The CDR3 nucleotides read TGTGCCAGCTTAAGGACAGGGGGTATCCCTGACTTC. It specifies CASLRTGGIPDF.

As for this clone: The same CDR3 also results from other DNA sequences found in this sample. The chain joins TRBV18 to TRBJ1-1; 8 nucleotides agree with TRBD1. V lost 3 bases to trimming and J lost 2 bases; unmatched junction nucleotides: 2. Germline CDR1 and CDR2: KGHSH and LQKENI. The CDR3 is made up of 14 amino acids. CDR3 bases: TGTGCCAGCTCACCCCAGGGGGCTAACACTGAAGCTTTCTTT. This encodes CASSPQGANTEAFF.

This clone was detected a few times. The genes are TRBV28 and TRBJ2-6; a possible D gene is TRBD1 (6 bases). Per the germline V gene, CDR1 is MDHEN and CDR2 is SYDVKM. The CDR3 has 17 residues. Trimming removed 3 bases from V and 0 bases from J, with 12 bases in between. CDR3 in DNA: TGTGCCAGCAGTTTTGGGGGCAGCAGCTCTGGGGCCAACGTCCTGACTTTC. Amino acid sequence: CASSFGGSSSGANVLTF.

The chain carries TRBV5-6 and TRBJ2-7; 9 bases are a match to TRBD2. J gave up 0 bases and V 5 bases, and 0 bases lay outside the gene matches. CDR1 and CDR2 from the germline V gene are SGHDT and YYEEEE. The CDR3 sequence is 13 residues long. The CDR3 is CASSSGSSYEQYF. CDR3 sequence (DNA): TGTGCCAGCAGTAGCGGGAGCTCCTACGAGCAGTACTTC.

V and J are TRBV2 and TRBJ1-1, with D tentatively TRBD1 (5 bases). The CDR3 sequence is 13 residues long. V lost 4 bases, J lost 5 bases, and 11 bases lay in between. Per germline, CDR1 SNHLY and CDR2 FYNNEI. The CDR3 sequence is CASSGGGRTEAFF. The DNA of the CDR3 is TGTGCCAGCAGTGGGGGGGGACGGACTGAAGCTTTCTTT.

This chain uses TRBV5-4 with TRBJ2-7; a possible D gene is TRBD2 (7 bases). Looked up from germline, CDR1 is SGHNT and CDR2 is YYREEE (reference sequence). V was clipped by 4 bases and J by 5 bases, with 19 bases between them. The CDR3 has 15 residues. The CDR3 region is CASSQESGTSHEQYF. In nucleotides, the CDR3 is TGTGCCAGCAGCCAAGAAAGCGGGACATCCCACGAGCAGTACTTC.

V usage is TRBV5-1 and J usage is TRBJ2-7; 7 positions agree with TRBD1. This CDR3 comprises 16 residues. Germline trimming cut 7 bases from V and 2 bases from J; bases unmatched to any gene: 15. In germline, CDR1 is SGHRS, CDR2 YFSETQ. CDR3: CASGKTGTLKPYEQYF. In nucleotides, the CDR3 is TGCGCCAGCGGAAAGACAGGGACCCTAAAACCCTACGAGCAGTACTTC. Supplemented by reference TRBV5-1 and TRBJ2-7, the full variable domain reads KAGVTQTPRYLIKTRGQQVTLSCSPISGHRSVSWYQQTPGQGLQFLFEYFSETQRNKGNFPGRFSGRQFSNSRSEMNVSTLELGDSALYLCASGKTGTLKPYEQYFGPGTRLTVT.

The chain links TRBV27 to TRBJ2-2, with 9 bases identical to TRBD2. The germline gives CDR1 MNHEY, CDR2 SMNVEV (reference sequence). Unmatched junction bases numbered 11, after V lost 6 bases and J lost 6 bases. The CDR3 is made up of 16 amino acids. The CDR3 DNA reads as TGTGCCAGCAGGCCACCCCGGGCGGGAGGGGCCGGGGAGCTGTTTTTT. Protein sequence: CASRPPRAGGAGELFF.

The CDR3 here is CAVVTNTGELFF. For the CDR3, the DNA is TGTGCCGTGGTGACGAACACCGGGGAGCTGTTTTTT. The chain is built from TRBV6-5 and TRBJ2-2; no clear D. Trimming took off 11 bases at V and 0 bases at J, with 7 bases between the two ends. Germline V CDR1 and CDR2: MNHEY, SVGAGI. The CDR3 covers 12 residues.

This chain joins TRBV19 and TRBJ1-5; tentative D call: TRBD1 (5 bases). This CDR3 contains 15 residues. Between the trimmed V and J ends, which lost 7 bases and 0 bases, there was a span of 13 bases. Germline values: CDR1 LNHDA, CDR2 SQIVND (reference sequence). The CDR3 protein is CASTRGAGSNQPQHF. The CDR3, as DNA: TGTGCCAGTACTCGAGGGGCCGGTAGCAATCAGCCCCAGCATTTT.

The sample holds a few counts of this clone. The rearrangement joins TRBV6-1 to TRBJ2-6, with TRBD1 identical over 7 bases. CDR3 length: 15 amino acids. With V trimmed by 6 bases and J by 2 bases, 4 bases remained unmatched. From germline, CDR1 is MNHNS and CDR2 SASEGT. As DNA, the CDR3 is TGTGCCAGCAGAGCAACAGGGGCTGGGGCCAACGTCCTGACTTTC. This encodes CASRATGAGANVLTF.

In this sample, this clone turned up many times. Other nucleotide sequences in the sample specify the same CDR3. The rearrangement joins TRBV2 to TRBJ1-1; D perhaps matches TRBD1 (5 bases). Germline lookup yields CDR1 SNHLY and CDR2 FYNNEI. The CDR3 length is 11 residues. Trimming shortened V by 7 bases and J by 4 bases, and 7 bases separated the two germline ends. CDR3 residues: CASKGSTEAFF. CDR3 in DNA: TGTGCCAGCAAGGGGAGCACTGAAGCTTTCTTT.

Ten or more counts support this clone. The chain employs TRBV5-8 and TRBJ2-7; TRBD2 aligns across 7 bases. Trimming removed 4 bases from V and 6 bases from J; junction bases left unmatched: 10. The CDR3 has 14 residues. Germline CDR1 and CDR2: SGHTS and YDEGEE. This CDR3 is CASSPGLAVFEQYF. For the CDR3, the DNA is TGTGCCAGCAGCCCCGGGCTAGCGGTCTTCGAGCAGTACTTC.

This clone was found a few times. This rearrangement joins TRBV19 to TRBJ2-7, with 14 bases lining up with TRBD2. Trimming removed 0 bases from V and 2 bases from J; junction bases left unmatched: 6. This CDR3 has 18 amino acids. The germline V gene has CDR1 LNHDA and CDR2 SQIVND (reference sequence). CDR3 amino acids: CASSIDLGLAGGTYEQYF. The CDR3 nucleotides are TGTGCCAGTAGTATAGATCTTGGACTAGCGGGAGGAACCTACGAGCAGTACTTC. The full variable domain, completed using reference TRBV19 and TRBJ2-7, is DGGITQSPKYLFRKEGQNVTLSCEQNLNHDAMYWYRQDPGQGLRLIYYSQIVNDFQKGDIAEGYSVSREKKESFPLTVTSAQKNPTAFYLCASSIDLGLAGGTYEQYFGPGTRLTVT.

This clone was counted between two and nine times. The V gene is TRBV6-5, the J gene TRBJ2-3; D unclear. The CDR3 contains 14 residues. V lost 0 bases and J lost 6, with 10 bases in between. CDR1 MNHEY and CDR2 SVGAGI come from the germline V gene. The CDR3 DNA reads as TGTGCCAGCAGTTACTCGAACTATGGGGATACGCAGTATTTT. Translated: CASSYSNYGDTQYF.

The chain couples TRBV29-1 to TRBJ2-1; no firm D call. The CDR3 loop spans 14 amino acids. The V gene lost 7 bases and the J gene lost 3 bases, with 16 bases spanning the gap. Germline CDR1 reads SQVTM; CDR2 reads ANQGSEA. The DNA of the CDR3 is TGCAGCGCCCGAGGACCGGCCTACTACAATGAGCAGTTCTTC. This gives the protein CSARGPAYYNEQFF.